This TCR beta chain was observed in a study of T cells in Graves' hyperthyroidism and ophthalmopathy. The germline V and J ends were trimmed by 2 bases and 5 bases, with 10 bases remaining between them. The germline V gene encodes CDR1 MDHEN and CDR2 SYDVKM. This CDR3 has 14 amino acids. Researchers amplified the TCR beta CDR3 regions from RNA transcripts. Initially, a first-round RT-PCR of the TCR CDR3 employed the HTBI primer set. TCRdb re-derived calls from the multiplex PCR reads in MiXCR, one entry per CDR3 protein. Of approximately 400,000 distinct CDR3 sequences in the sample, about a fifth were seen once. This clonotype was seen repeatedly, ten times or more.

The TCR was taken from a young woman with Graves' hyperthyroidism. Sequencing was carried out using blood. The chain joins TRBV28 to TRBJ2-4, with D uncertain. The CDR3 nucleotides read TGTGCCAGCAGTTTACCGACGAACCAAAACATTCAGTACTTC. Translating gives CASSLPTNQNIQYF.